This T cell receptor (beta chain) is drawn from a study of shared clonotypes between healthy human individuals. Trimming took 2 bases from V and 6 from J; bases not matched to a gene: 12. Germline V gives CDR1 KGHSH, CDR2 LQKENI. CDR3 size: 16 residues. CD8 cells classed as naive were CD45RO-negative and positively selected for CCR7, excluding terminally differentiated effector memory CD45RA+ cells. In replicate PCRs of sorted subsets, roughly 200 ng DNA, 29,000 or so T cell genomes, was used. Assay: immunoSEQ multiplex PCR; the TCRdb copy retains only in-frame clones and omits some. The sample shows around 700,000 clones, roughly 94% of them seen only once.

The V and J genes are TRBV18 and TRBJ1-1; 7 nucleotides match TRBD1. The TCR originated in a man under 40 in good health. Sequenced sample: naive CD8+ T cells sorted from blood. CDR3 sequence reads: CASSPKRGQGEPEAFF. The CDR3, as DNA: TGTGCCAGCTCACCAAAAAGGGGGCAGGGGGAACCTGAAGCTTTCTTT. Using reference TRBV18 and TRBJ1-1 for the parts outside the CDR3, the full variable domain is NAGVMQNPRHLVRRRGQEARLRCSPMKGHSHVYWYRQLPEEGLKFMVYLQKENIIDESGMPKERFSAEFPKEGPSILRIQQVVRGDSAAYFCASSPKRGQGEPEAFFGQGTRLTVV.